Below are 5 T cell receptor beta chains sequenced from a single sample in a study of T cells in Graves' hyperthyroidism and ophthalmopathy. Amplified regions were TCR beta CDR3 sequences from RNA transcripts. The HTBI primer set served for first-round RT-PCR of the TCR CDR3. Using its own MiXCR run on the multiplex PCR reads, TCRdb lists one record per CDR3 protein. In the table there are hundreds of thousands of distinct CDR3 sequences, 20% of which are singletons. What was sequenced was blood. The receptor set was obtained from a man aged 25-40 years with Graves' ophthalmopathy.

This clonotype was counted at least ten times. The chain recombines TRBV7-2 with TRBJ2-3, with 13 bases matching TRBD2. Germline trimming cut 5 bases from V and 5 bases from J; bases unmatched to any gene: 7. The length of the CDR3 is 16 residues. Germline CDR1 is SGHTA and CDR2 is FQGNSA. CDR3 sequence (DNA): TGTGCCAGCAGCCTAGGCAGGACTAGCGGGAGAGATACGCAGTATTTT. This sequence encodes CASSLGRTSGRDTQYF.

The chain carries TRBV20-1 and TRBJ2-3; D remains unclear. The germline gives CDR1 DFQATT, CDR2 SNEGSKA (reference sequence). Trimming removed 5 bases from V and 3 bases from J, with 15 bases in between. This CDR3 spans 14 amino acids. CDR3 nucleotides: TGCAGTGCTGAACTCCCCCAGGTTACAGATACGCAGTATTTT. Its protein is CSAELPQVTDTQYF.

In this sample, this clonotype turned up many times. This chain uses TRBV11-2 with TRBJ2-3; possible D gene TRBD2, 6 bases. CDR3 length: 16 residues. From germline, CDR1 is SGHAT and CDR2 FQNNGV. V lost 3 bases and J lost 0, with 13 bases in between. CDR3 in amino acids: CASSFERALSTDTQYF. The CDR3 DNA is TGTGCCAGCAGCTTCGAGCGGGCTCTGAGCACAGATACGCAGTATTTT.

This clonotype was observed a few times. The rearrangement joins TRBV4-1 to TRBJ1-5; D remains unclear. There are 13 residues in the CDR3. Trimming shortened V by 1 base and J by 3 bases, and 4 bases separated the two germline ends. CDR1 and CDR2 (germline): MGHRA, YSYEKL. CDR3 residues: CASSQGINQPQHF. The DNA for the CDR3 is TGCGCCAGCAGCCAAGGGATCAATCAGCCCCAGCATTTT.

Here the CDR3 reads CASSWGTGAFYEQYF. The CDR3 DNA is TGTGCCAGCAGCTGGGGGACAGGTGCCTTCTACGAGCAGTACTTC. The chain joins TRBV11-2 to TRBJ2-7, with 8 bases matching TRBD1. The CDR3 sequence is 15 residues long. V trimming: 4 bases; J trimming: 3 bases; junction bases outside the gene matches: 8. In germline, CDR1 is SGHAT, CDR2 FQNNGV.